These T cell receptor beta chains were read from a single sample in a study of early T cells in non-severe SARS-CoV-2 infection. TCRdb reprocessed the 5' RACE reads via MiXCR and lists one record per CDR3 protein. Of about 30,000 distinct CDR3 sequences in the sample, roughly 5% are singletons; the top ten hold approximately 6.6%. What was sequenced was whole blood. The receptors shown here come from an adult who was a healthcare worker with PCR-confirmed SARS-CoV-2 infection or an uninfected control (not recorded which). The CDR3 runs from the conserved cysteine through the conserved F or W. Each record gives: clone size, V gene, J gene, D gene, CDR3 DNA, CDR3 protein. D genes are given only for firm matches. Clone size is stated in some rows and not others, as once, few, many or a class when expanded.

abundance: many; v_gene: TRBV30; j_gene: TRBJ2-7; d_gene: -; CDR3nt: TGTGCCTGGAGTGTAGGGACCTTCTACGAGCAGTACTTC; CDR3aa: CAWSVGTFYEQYF
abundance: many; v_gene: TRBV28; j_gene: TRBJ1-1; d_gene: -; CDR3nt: TGTGCCAGCAGTTCCGCCGTATGGGAAGCTTTCTTT; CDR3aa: CASSSAVWEAFF
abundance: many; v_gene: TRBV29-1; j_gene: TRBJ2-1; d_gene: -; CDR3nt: TGCAGCGTTTGCCGGAGCTCCTACAATGAGCAGTTCTTC; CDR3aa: CSVCRSSYNEQFF
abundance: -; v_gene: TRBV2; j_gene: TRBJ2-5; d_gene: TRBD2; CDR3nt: TGTGCCAGCAGTGACTCACTAGCGGGGCAAGAGACCCAGTACTTC; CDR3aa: CASSDSLAGQETQYF
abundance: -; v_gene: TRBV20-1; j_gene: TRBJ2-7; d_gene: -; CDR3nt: TGCAGTGCTAGGTGGCAACTACAGGGAGGCAACGAGCAGTACTTC; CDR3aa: CSARWQLQGGNEQYF
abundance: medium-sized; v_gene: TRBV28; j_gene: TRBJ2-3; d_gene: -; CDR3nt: TGTGCCAGCAGTTTAAACACAGATACGCAGTATTTT; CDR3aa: CASSLNTDTQYF
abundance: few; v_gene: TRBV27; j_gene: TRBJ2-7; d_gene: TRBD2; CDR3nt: TGTGCCAGCAGTCCCGGACTAGTAGGCGCCTACGAGCAGTACTTC; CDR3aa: CASSPGLVGAYEQYF
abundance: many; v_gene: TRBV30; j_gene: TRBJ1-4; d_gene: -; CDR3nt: TGTGCCTGGGGGGCCCTGGCGGGGGAAAAACTGTTTTTT; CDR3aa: CAWGALAGEKLFF
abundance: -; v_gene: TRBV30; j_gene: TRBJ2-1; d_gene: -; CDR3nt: TGTGCCTGGAGGTGGACCCCCTACAATGAGCAGTTCTTC; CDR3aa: CAWRWTPYNEQFF
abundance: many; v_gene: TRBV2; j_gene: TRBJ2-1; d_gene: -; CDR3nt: TGTGCCAGCAGACAAGGAGGCTATCGGTTCTTC; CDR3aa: CASRQGGYRFF
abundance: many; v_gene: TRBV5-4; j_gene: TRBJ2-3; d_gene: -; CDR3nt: TGTGCCAGCAGCTTGGACAAGGGAACCACAGATACGCAGTATTTT; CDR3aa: CASSLDKGTTDTQYF
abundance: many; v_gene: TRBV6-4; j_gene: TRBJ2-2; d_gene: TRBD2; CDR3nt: TGTGCCAGCAGTGACTCCGGGACTAGCGACACCGGGGAGCTGTTTTTT; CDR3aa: CASSDSGTSDTGELFF
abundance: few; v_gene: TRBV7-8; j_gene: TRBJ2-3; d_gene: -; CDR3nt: TGTGCCAGCAGCCCCCGACCCACAGGGACCACAGATACGCAGTATTTT; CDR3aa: CASSPRPTGTTDTQYF
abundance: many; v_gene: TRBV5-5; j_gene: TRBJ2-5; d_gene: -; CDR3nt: TGTGCCAGCAGCTTCCCGGGCGGGGAGACCCAGTACTTC; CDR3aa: CASSFPGGETQYF
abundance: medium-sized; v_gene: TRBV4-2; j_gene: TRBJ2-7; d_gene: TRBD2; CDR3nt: TGTGCCAGCAGCCAGAAAACGCGGGAGGGCCCCCACGAGCAGTACTTC; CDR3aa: CASSQKTREGPHEQYF
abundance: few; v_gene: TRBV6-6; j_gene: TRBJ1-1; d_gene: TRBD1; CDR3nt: TGTGCCAGCAGTTACTCCCCTCAGGGGGGGACTGAAGCTTTCTTT; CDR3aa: CASSYSPQGGTEAFF
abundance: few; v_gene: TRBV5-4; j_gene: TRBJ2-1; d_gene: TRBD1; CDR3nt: TGTGCCAGCAGCGTCGGTCACGGGACAGGGGACGAGCAGTTCTTC; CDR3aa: CASSVGHGTGDEQFF
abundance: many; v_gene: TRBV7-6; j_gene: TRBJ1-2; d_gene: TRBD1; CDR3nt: TGTGCCAGCAGCTTAGCCCCGGGACAGGGGTCATATGGCTACACCTTC; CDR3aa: CASSLAPGQGSYGYTF
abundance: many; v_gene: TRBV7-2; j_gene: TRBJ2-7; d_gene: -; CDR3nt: TGTGCCAGCAGCTTAGTCTTCCGGGAGCAGTACTTC; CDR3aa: CASSLVFREQYF
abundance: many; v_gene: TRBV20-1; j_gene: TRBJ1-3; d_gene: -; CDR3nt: TGCAGTGCTAGAGATTACCAGGGATGGAACACCATATATTTT; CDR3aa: CSARDYQGWNTIYF
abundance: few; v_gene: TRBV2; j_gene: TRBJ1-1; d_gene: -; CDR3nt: TGTGCCAGCAGTCAAGGAGAGAACACTGAAGCTTTCTTT; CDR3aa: CASSQGENTEAFF
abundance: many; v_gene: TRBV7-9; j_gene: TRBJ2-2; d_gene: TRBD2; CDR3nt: TGTGCCAGCAGCCTTACACCACTTAGCGGGAGGGACACCGGGGAGCTGTTTTTT; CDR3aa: CASSLTPLSGRDTGELFF
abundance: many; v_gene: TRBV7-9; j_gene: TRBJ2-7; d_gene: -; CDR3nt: TGTGCCAGCAGCCCGAGAAGTACGGGCTACGAGCAGTACTTC; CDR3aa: CASSPRSTGYEQYF
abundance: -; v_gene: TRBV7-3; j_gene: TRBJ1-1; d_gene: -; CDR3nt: TGTGCCAGCAGCGCCGGAGCGAACACTGAAGCTTTCTTT; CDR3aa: CASSAGANTEAFF
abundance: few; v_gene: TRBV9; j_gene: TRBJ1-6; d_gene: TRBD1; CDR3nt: TGTGCCAGCAGCGAGCTGGACAGGGCCAATTCACCCCTCCACTTT; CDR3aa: CASSELDRANSPLHF
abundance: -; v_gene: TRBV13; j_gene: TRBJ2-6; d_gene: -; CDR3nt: TGTGCCAGCAGCTTAAGAGGGTTCTCTGGGGCCAACGTCCTGACTTTC; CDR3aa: CASSLRGFSGANVLTF
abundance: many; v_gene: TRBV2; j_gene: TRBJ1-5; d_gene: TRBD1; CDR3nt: TGTGCCAGCAGCGGGTGGACAGGCGACAATCAGCCCCAGCATTTT; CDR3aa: CASSGWTGDNQPQHF